These 3 T cell receptor beta chains share one sample of origin, sequenced in a study of regulatory T cells in long-lasting Graves disease (dated by TCRdb to the early 2020s). The sample's time point, from its label and the paper: newly diagnosed GD, antithyroid drugs for less than 3 months. For both TCR sequencing and RNA sequencing, RNA was extracted from PBMCs using TRIzol. The library was produced with multiplex PCR. The instrument was an Illumina HiSeq 4000. To build TCR beta libraries, CDR3 regions were amplified by Arm-PCR using iRepertoire HTBI primers. TCRdb reprocessed the public reads (quality trimming at Q25 with fastp, clone calling with MiXCR) and kept in-frame beta chains. CDR3 protein duplicates are merged, each entry listing the most common genes and DNA. The sample yields 350,000 to 400,000 distinct CDR3 sequences; 15% to 19% were counted once. Around a fifth of the sample goes to the ten largest clones.

The sequenced sample was peripheral blood mononuclear cells (PBMCs), obtained at new diagnosis, from a patient treated with antithyroid drugs. Source of these receptors: a female donor with Graves disease.

Regarding this clonotype: This may be a read error, as it is one base from a much larger clone. The chain uses TRBV10-3 and TRBJ1-1; 12 nucleotides match TRBD1. CDR1 and CDR2 from the germline V gene are ENHRY and SYGVKD. The CDR3 totals 18 residues. V trimming: 3 bases; J trimming: 6 bases; junction bases outside the gene matches: 14. CDR3: CAISEAGRGQGADAEAFF. The CDR3 DNA reads as TGTGCCATCAGTGAAGCAGGAAGGGGACAGGGGGCCGACGCTGAAGCTTTCTTT.

This clonotype was seen a handful of times. The rearrangement uses TRBV28 and TRBJ1-2, with D maybe TRBD1 (6 bases). V lost 5 bases, J lost 8 bases, and 15 bases lay in between. Per the germline V gene, CDR1 is MDHEN and CDR2 is SYDVKM. This CDR3 has 13 amino acids. The CDR3 nucleotides are TGTGCCAGCAGTGAGTACAGGGAGGACGGCTACACCTTC. It codes for CASSEYREDGYTF.

This clonotype showed up just a few times. Mismatch with germline at one junction end may stem from a read error. This chain uses TRBV9 with TRBJ2-5, with D maybe TRBD2 (6 bases). The CDR3 loop spans 15 amino acids. Per the germline V gene, CDR1 is SGDLS and CDR2 is YYNGEE. CDR3 amino acids: CAGSVEPGLQETQYF. CDR3 bases: TGTGCCGGCAGCGTAGAGCCGGGACTCCAAGAGACCCAGTACTTC.